This T cell receptor beta chain was profiled in a study of control samples from healthy donors and cancer patients. The table came from immunoSEQ multiplex PCR; TCRdb's copy has only in-frame clones and leaves some out. The table lists approximately 53,000 clones, 75% to 95% of them singletons. The V end lost 2 bases, the J end lost 4 bases, and 10 bases lay between the germline ends. Per germline, CDR1 SGHRS and CDR2 YFSETQ. This CDR3 comprises 14 residues. The receptor's source is a young man with colorectal cancer. This chain uses TRBV5-1 with TRBJ2-1; no clear D. The sample was PBMCs. The DNA for the CDR3 is TGCGCCAGCAGCTTAGTATCCGGTTACAATGAGCAGTTCTTC. Protein: CASSLVSGYNEQFF.